A single sample is the source of the 7 T cell receptor beta chains below, sequenced in a study of blood T cell repertoires in COVID-19. The table came from immunoSEQ multiplex PCR; TCRdb's copy has only in-frame clones and leaves some out. Of roughly 150,000 clones in the sample, approximately 90% are singletons; the top ten hold over 10%. The sequenced material came from peripheral blood. The source of these receptors is a man younger than 30 with COVID-19, enrolled during active disease.

The CDR3 reads CASSFLAGINEQYF. Written as DNA, the CDR3 is TGTGCCAGCAGTTTTCTAGCGGGAATCAACGAGCAGTACTTC. The chain recombines TRBV28 with TRBJ2-7; 9 bases line up with TRBD2. Germline CDR1 MDHEN, CDR2 SYDVKM. V shed 3 bases, J shed 5 bases, and the junction held 5 bases outside the gene matches. The CDR3 runs to 14 residues.

The chain recombines TRBV28 with TRBJ2-6; D perhaps matches TRBD1 (5 bases). Trimming took off 7 bases at V and 1 base at J, with 8 bases between the two ends. This CDR3 has 14 amino acids. Germline CDR1 is MDHEN and CDR2 is SYDVKM. CDR3 region: CASKGRSGANVLTF. The CDR3 DNA sequence: TGTGCCAGCAAGGGGCGATCTGGGGCCAACGTCCTGACTTTC.

The CDR3 DNA reads as TGTGCCAGCAGCTTGGGACAGGGCGGCTATGGCTACACCTTC. Translating it yields CASSLGQGGYGYTF. This chain links TRBV5-5 with TRBJ1-2, with TRBD1 matching 7 bases. CDR3 length: 14 amino acids. Looked up from germline, CDR1 is SGHKS and CDR2 is YYEKEE (reference sequence). Trimming at V came to 0 bases and at J to 4 bases, leaving 3 bases not matched to a gene.

This sequence joins TRBV11-2 and TRBJ2-2; tentative D call: TRBD2 (5 bases). Germline-derived CDR1 and CDR2 are SGHAT and FQNNGV. The CDR3 length is 15 residues. V lost 1 base and J 6 bases, leaving 12 bases between the germline ends. The CDR3 DNA is TGTGCCAGCAGCTTAGCCGGGGTTGGGTCCGGGGAGCTGTTTTTT. The encoded protein is CASSLAGVGSGELFF.

This rearrangement joins TRBV19 to TRBJ2-3, with TRBD2 matching 12 bases. Germline V CDR1 and CDR2: LNHDA, SQIVND (reference sequence). The CDR3 spans 16 residues. Losses at the gene ends were 4 bases for V and 3 bases for J; bases not matched to a gene: 5. CDR3 protein: CASSTAGTSGTDTQYF. The CDR3, as DNA: TGTGCCAGTAGTACAGCCGGGACTAGCGGGACAGATACGCAGTATTTT.

As to this clone: One junction end does not reproduce the germline sequence, and a read error may be involved. The rearrangement uses TRBV14 and TRBJ1-4; no reliable D call. Germline CDR1 and CDR2: SGHDN and FVKESK. CDR3 size: 12 residues. The CDR3 bases are TGTGCCAGCAGCCAAGTGGAGGGAATTCGGCTTTTT. Translation: CASSQVEGIRLF.

This chain uses TRBV4-3 with TRBJ1-5; D not certain. This CDR3 has 13 residues. V lost 1 base, J lost 10 bases, and 11 bases lay in between. Per germline, CDR1 LGHNA and CDR2 YSLEER. CDR3 region: CASSQARGQPQHF. The CDR3 DNA reads as TGCGCCAGCAGCCAAGCTCGGGGTCAACCCCAGCATTTT.